This T cell receptor beta chain appears in the sequencing data of a study of T cells of healthy individuals. Germline assignment: CDR1 SQVTM and CDR2 ANQGSEA. The CDR3 has 14 residues. V was shortened by 6 bases and J by 10 bases, with 24 bases between the two germline ends. TCRdb reanalysed the 5' RACE reads using MiXCR and keeps one entry per CDR3 protein. This sample carries roughly 87,000 distinct CDR3 sequences, roughly 18% of them seen once, and the ten largest clones take 6.2%. The receptor comes from a human donor in good health. This sequence joins TRBV29-1 and TRBJ1-2; D gene unclear. The CDR3 region is CSVVAKGHHWDYTF. CDR3 in DNA: TGCAGCGTGGTGGCGAAGGGTCACCATTGGGACTACACCTTC.